This T cell receptor beta chain was retrieved from a study of shared clonotypes between healthy human individuals. This clone has just a few counts. This CDR3 contains 15 residues. Trimming cost V 4 bases and J 2 bases; bases outside gene matches: 6. Germline values: CDR1 MNHNS, CDR2 SASEGT. TCRdb keeps only in-frame clones here, not all; method: immunoSEQ multiplex PCR. The table has about 1.1 million clones, 70% to 80% seen once. The receptor comes from a man aged 18 to 30 in good health. Some clones in this sample may be carry-over from other donors' samples. The sequenced sample consisted of memory CD4+ T cells from PBMCs. Specified subset: CD45RA-negative fraction. The rearrangement joins TRBV6-1 to TRBJ1-2; 8 nucleotides align to TRBD1. The CDR3 bases are TGTGCCAGCAGTGTTCCCCGACAGGGGAACTATGGCTACACCTTC. Amino acids: CASSVPRQGNYGYTF.